These 28 T cell receptor beta chains were all obtained from the same sample, sequenced in a study of cytomegalovirus exposure and HLA in healthy donors. Researchers ran the PCR with 60 Vbeta and 13 Jbeta primers. Data came from immunoSEQ multiplex PCR; TCRdb stores just in-frame clones and leaves some out. The listing contains 100,000 to 150,000 clones. Source material: PBMCs. The receptors were gathered from a man younger than 45 in good health and CMV-seronegative.

The chain uses TRBV15 and TRBJ2-2; D perhaps matches TRBD2 (6 bases). Germline CDR1 reads LNHNV; CDR2 reads YYDKDF (reference sequence). Trimming removed 0 bases at V and 2 bases at J, with 10 bases between. The CDR3 loop spans 16 amino acids. DNA of the CDR3: TGTGCCACCAGCAGAGATCTGGGGGGAAACACCGGGGAGCTGTTTTTT. It translates to CATSRDLGGNTGELFF.

Written as DNA, the CDR3 is TGTGCCAGCAGATTGGGGACAGCTGAAAAACTGTTTTTT. Amino acids: CASRLGTAEKLFF. The chain has TRBV6-5 and TRBJ1-4, with 7 bases matching TRBD1. Germline lookup yields CDR1 MNHEY and CDR2 SVGAGI. V was pared by 6 bases and J by 7 bases, with 5 bases of the junction left unmatched. This CDR3 has 13 residues.

The rearrangement uses TRBV5-4 and TRBJ2-7; 8 positions agree with TRBD1. This CDR3 spans 14 amino acids. V lost 5 bases and J lost 2; bases outside the gene matches: 6. Germline CDR1 and CDR2: SGHNT and YYREEE (reference sequence). CDR3 coding DNA: TGTGCCAGCAGAAAGGACAGGGAGACCTACGAGCAGTACTTC. Amino acid sequence: CASRKDRETYEQYF.

The V gene is TRBV7-2, the J gene TRBJ2-7; a weak D match, TRBD1 (5 bases). Trimming stripped 5 bases from V and 4 bases from J, with 18 bases between. Per germline, CDR1 SGHTA and CDR2 FQGNSA. The CDR3 spans 15 residues. The CDR3 nucleotides are TGTGCCAGCAGCCCTAACCCCCGTAACAGGTACGAGCAGTACTTC. It encodes CASSPNPRNRYEQYF. Full variable domain (missing parts from reference TRBV7-2 and TRBJ2-7): GAGVSQSPSNKVTEKGKDVELRCDPISGHTALYWYRQSLGQGLEFLIYFQGNSAPDKSGLPSDRFSAERTGGSVSTLTIQRTQQEDSAVYLCASSPNPRNRYEQYFGPGTRLTVT.

The chain recombines TRBV4-1 with TRBJ2-2, with D maybe TRBD1 (6 bases). Germline CDR1 and CDR2: MGHRA and YSYEKL. This CDR3 is built from 16 residues. The V gene lost 6 bases and the J gene lost 5 bases, with 19 bases spanning the gap. Here the CDR3 reads CASRSTGRMNTGELFF. In DNA form, the CDR3 reads TGCGCCAGCAGAAGCACAGGGAGAATGAATACCGGGGAGCTGTTTTTT.

V usage is TRBV5-6 and J usage is TRBJ2-3, with TRBD2 matching 8 bases. The length of the CDR3 is 13 residues. The trim removed 2 bases at V and 6 bases at J, leaving 2 bases unmatched. The germline V gene has CDR1 SGHDT and CDR2 YYEEEE. In DNA, the CDR3 is TGTGCCAGCAGCTTAGCGGGAGTGGATACGCAGTATTTT. This sequence encodes CASSLAGVDTQYF.

The chain is built from TRBV5-1 and TRBJ1-1; D gene ambiguous. V lost 8 bases and J lost 0, with 14 bases in between. Germline loops: CDR1 SGHRS, CDR2 YFSETQ. This CDR3 is 14 amino acids long. CDR3 nucleotide sequence: TGCGCCAGTCGGAGAAATTCCATGAACACTGAAGCTTTCTTT. Amino acids: CASRRNSMNTEAFF.

This chain uses TRBV5-1 with TRBJ2-7, with D tentatively TRBD1 (5 bases). The germline V and J ends were trimmed by 5 bases and 7 bases, with 16 bases remaining between them. Germline loops: CDR1 SGHRS, CDR2 YFSETQ. The length of the CDR3 is 13 residues. CDR3 amino acids: CASSEEQDGEQYF. CDR3 DNA: TGCGCCAGCAGTGAAGAACAGGACGGAGAGCAGTACTTC.

V usage is TRBV4-2 and J usage is TRBJ2-7, with TRBD2 identical over 10 bases. This CDR3 has 17 residues. V trimming: 0 bases; J trimming: 5 bases; junction bases outside the gene matches: 10. The V gene's germline CDR1 is LGHNA and CDR2 YNFKEQ. The CDR3 protein is CASSQDGVAGGTNEQYF. CDR3 coding DNA: TGTGCCAGCAGCCAAGATGGGGTAGCGGGAGGTACGAACGAGCAGTACTTC.

The rearrangement uses TRBV28 and TRBJ1-1, with D possibly being TRBD1 (5 bases). With 6 bases removed from V and 6 bases from J, the gap between germline ends came to 20 bases. This CDR3 is 15 amino acids long. Germline V gene sequence: CDR1 MDHEN, CDR2 SYDVKM. The DNA of the CDR3 is TGTGCCAGCAGCCGCCGGGGGGGTCTAGTCTCTGAAGCTTTCTTT. Amino acids: CASSRRGGLVSEAFF.

The chain uses TRBV19 and TRBJ2-4; 8 bases are shared with TRBD1. Germline V gene lookup returns CDR1 LNHDA and CDR2 SQIVND (reference sequence). The CDR3 is 15 residues long. The junction had 10 bases not matched to a gene; V was cut back by 5 bases and J by 7 bases. CDR3 DNA: TGTGCCAGTAGTGGACAGGGAAGCGGTTATAACATTCAGTACTTC. Protein sequence: CASSGQGSGYNIQYF.

This chain uses TRBV30 with TRBJ2-7, with a tentative D call TRBD2 (5 bases). Germline lookup yields CDR1 GTSNPN and CDR2 SVGIG (reference sequence). V was cut by 0 bases and J by 1 base, with 7 bases left in between. The CDR3 length is 13 residues. In DNA, the CDR3 is TGTGCCTGGAGTGTAGCGGCATCCTACGAGCAGTACTTC. Translating gives CAWSVAASYEQYF.

This chain links TRBV5-1 with TRBJ1-3; D may be TRBD1 (6 bases). Trimming removed 4 bases from V and 2 bases from J, with 10 bases in between. CDR3 size: 14 residues. CDR1 and CDR2 (germline): SGHRS, YFSETQ. The CDR3 is CASSADRTGNTIYF. In nucleotides, the CDR3 is TGCGCCAGCAGCGCCGACAGGACTGGAAACACCATATATTTT.

The chain couples TRBV11-3 to TRBJ2-2; 10 nucleotides line up with TRBD1. V dropped 5 bases and J dropped 4; count of bases not matched to a gene: 7. This CDR3 has 16 amino acids. Germline CDR1 reads SGHNT; CDR2 reads YENEEA. The chain's CDR3 is CASSTRTGGITGELFF. Here the CDR3 DNA reads TGTGCCAGCAGCACACGGACAGGGGGGATCACCGGGGAGCTGTTTTTT.

The chain couples TRBV30 to TRBJ1-2; D possibly corresponds to TRBD1 (6 bases). CDR3 length: 12 amino acids. Germline V gene sequence: CDR1 GTSNPN, CDR2 SVGIG (reference sequence). The ends were cut back, 4 bases at V and 8 bases at J, with 14 bases in the middle. The CDR3 protein is CAWTDSLHGYTF. The CDR3 DNA reads TGTGCCTGGACGGACAGTTTGCACGGCTACACCTTC.

This chain connects TRBV7-3 to TRBJ2-7, with 7 bases fitting TRBD2. The CDR3 contains 13 residues. V lost 1 base to trimming and J lost 3 bases; unmatched junction nucleotides: 0. Germline CDR1 is SGHTA and CDR2 is FQGTGA. Here the CDR3 reads CASSLSGSYEQYF. The CDR3 DNA follows: TGTGCCAGCAGCTTAAGCGGGAGCTACGAGCAGTACTTC. Full variable domain (rest looked up from reference TRBV7-3 and TRBJ2-7): GAGVSQTPSNKVTEKGKYVELRCDPISGHTALYWYRQSLGQGPEFLIYFQGTGAADDSGLPNDRFFAVRPEGSVSTLKIQRTERGDSAVYLCASSLSGSYEQYFGPGTRLTVT.

The chain carries TRBV6-4 and TRBJ2-7; 11 bases are shared with TRBD2. Trimming at V came to 2 bases and at J to 3 bases, leaving 12 bases not matched to a gene. Germline CDR1 is MRHNA and CDR2 is SNTAGT. This CDR3 spans 18 amino acids. The CDR3 spells CASSDQKGPGLADYEQYF. The CDR3 region has the DNA TGTGCCAGCAGTGACCAAAAAGGTCCGGGACTAGCGGACTACGAGCAGTACTTC.

V usage is TRBV6-6 and J usage is TRBJ2-3, with D perhaps TRBD2 (5 bases). The CDR3 covers 15 residues. The V end lost 8 bases, the J end lost 4 bases, and 19 bases lay between the germline ends. Germline values: CDR1 MNHNY, CDR2 SVGAGI (reference sequence). Here the CDR3 DNA reads TGTGCCAGCCGTACCGGGATCTCGACACCAGATACGCAGTATTTT. Residues: CASRTGISTPDTQYF.

This CDR3 is CASSLDHESTDTQYF. The CDR3 DNA is TGCGCCAGCAGCTTGGATCATGAGAGCACAGATACGCAGTATTTT. The J gene is TRBJ2-3, the V gene TRBV5-1, with D unclear. The V and J ends lost 0 bases and 0 bases respectively, with 8 bases between them. Germline lookup yields CDR1 SGHRS and CDR2 YFSETQ. This CDR3 has 15 amino acids.

The J gene is TRBJ2-7, the V gene TRBV19; D unclear. The CDR3 runs 11 residues. Germline V CDR1 and CDR2: LNHDA, SQIVND (reference sequence). Trimming stripped 5 bases from V and 3 bases from J, with 5 bases between. The CDR3 DNA reads TGTGCCAGTAGTTCCCTCTACGAGCAGTACTTC. Protein: CASSSLYEQYF.

V is TRBV27 and J is TRBJ2-2; the D is unclear. The CDR3 contains 14 residues. Germline values: CDR1 MNHEY, CDR2 SMNVEV (reference sequence). The V end was cut by 2 bases, the J end by 1 base, with 5 bases between. The CDR3 region has the DNA TGTGCCAGCAGTTTACAACAGAACACCGGGGAGCTGTTTTTT. This codes for CASSLQQNTGELFF.

This chain uses TRBV19 with TRBJ1-1; 11 nucleotides match TRBD1. V was clipped by 5 bases and J by 6 bases; unmatched bases: 11. The CDR3 runs to 16 residues. The germline V gene has CDR1 LNHDA and CDR2 SQIVND (reference sequence). The CDR3 bases are TGTGCCAGTAGTCCGGAACGGACAGGGGGCTTCCCTGAAGCTTTCTTT. As protein: CASSPERTGGFPEAFF.

This chain connects TRBV6-1 to TRBJ2-1; D remains ambiguous. Trimming cost V 3 bases and J 0 bases, with 9 bases left between them. The CDR3 extends over 15 amino acids. Germline V gives CDR1 MNHNS, CDR2 SASEGT. CDR3 loop: CASSEKRPSYNEQFF. CDR3 nucleotides: TGTGCCAGCAGTGAGAAGCGACCCTCCTACAATGAGCAGTTCTTC.

This sequence joins TRBV5-1 and TRBJ2-3; 11 bases align to TRBD2. The CDR3 is made up of 16 amino acids. V lost 2 bases to trimming and J lost 0 bases; unmatched junction nucleotides: 2. From germline, CDR1 is SGHRS and CDR2 YFSETQ. CDR3 DNA: TGCGCCAGCAGCTTCGGGACTAGCGGTAGCACAGATACGCAGTATTTT. It specifies CASSFGTSGSTDTQYF.

The rearrangement uses TRBV29-1 and TRBJ2-7, with 11 bases aligning to TRBD2. With V trimmed by 3 bases and J by 3 bases, 7 bases remained unmatched. Germline assignment: CDR1 SQVTM and CDR2 ANQGSEA. The CDR3 runs 15 residues. Here the CDR3 reads CSVELGTSGNYEQYF. The DNA of the CDR3 is TGCAGCGTTGAGCTAGGGACTAGCGGCAACTACGAGCAGTACTTC.

This chain links TRBV28 with TRBJ1-1; 9 bases align to TRBD1. This CDR3 region has 14 residues. Trimming cost V 10 bases and J 9 bases; bases outside gene matches: 15. CDR1 is MDHEN, CDR2 SYDVKM, per germline. CDR3 in amino acids: CATNYPGQGGKAFF. CDR3 nucleotides: TGTGCCACCAATTACCCGGGACAGGGCGGGAAAGCTTTCTTT.

The V and J genes are TRBV30 and TRBJ1-2, with D possibly TRBD1 on 6 matching bases. V lost 8 bases, J lost 14 bases, and 18 bases lay in between. The CDR3 is 10 residues long. CDR1 and CDR2 (germline): GTSNPN, SVGIG (reference sequence). The DNA for the CDR3 is TGTGCCGCACAGGGCAGGGTAAGGACCTTC. Translation: CAAQGRVRTF.

This chain connects TRBV29-1 to TRBJ2-1, with D uncertain. Trimming left V 4 bases short and J 0 bases short, with 7 bases between. Per the germline V gene, CDR1 is SQVTM and CDR2 is ANQGSEA. The CDR3 totals 13 residues. CDR3 loop: CSVVTFSYNEQFF. In nucleotides, the CDR3 is TGCAGCGTTGTGACTTTCTCCTACAATGAGCAGTTCTTC.